Shown below are 21 T cell receptor beta chains from a single sample sequenced in a study of CD8+ T cells in alopecia areata. Following extraction, RNA underwent reverse transcription to cDNA, which served as the sequencing template. Assay used: immunoSEQ multiplex PCR; TCRdb lists only in-frame clones, some missing. The sample offers 290,000 or so clones and no singletons, the top ten holding more than 0.95%. Markers used for sorting pooled cutaneous lymph node cells were CD4, CD8alpha, NKG2D, NKG2ACE and others. The sequenced sample was CD4+ T cells sorted from a lymph node. The receptors shown here come from a C3H/HeJ mouse with alopecia areata. These mice share the MHC haplotype H2-k.

About this clone itself: Mouse names are used for the genes. The read terminates 4 residues before the CDR3 end, so the remaining end is supplied by the germline J gene. The gene calls are TRBV5 and TRBJ2-2; tentatively, D is TRBD1 (6 bases). V dropped 4 bases and J dropped 1 base, with 16 bases sitting between them. Germline V gene data show CDR1 as LGHNA and CDR2 as YNLKQL (reference sequence). The CDR3 length is 17 residues. The CDR3 here is CASSRPHRVGNTGQLYF. The CDR3 bases that were read are TGTGCCAGCAGCCGCCCCCACAGGGTCGGAAACACCGGG.

As to this clone: Genes and germline are mouse. The DNA read from the CDR3 is TGTGCCAGCACCCTGGACAGACAAGAC. The encoded protein is CASTLDRQD. Given in full, the CDR3 is CASTLDRQDTQYF. The chain combines TRBV14 with TRBJ2-5; TRBD1 is a possible D gene (6 bases). Read data end 4 residues before the CDR3 end; the end is taken from the germline J gene. The ends were cut back, 6 bases at V and 3 bases at J, with 11 bases in the middle. Germline V gives CDR1 SGHDT, CDR2 FRDEAV. The CDR3 has 13 residues.

This clone appeared many times. Each gene name is a mouse one. The read is 4 residues too short to cover the CDR3 end, so that end is filled in from the germline J gene. This chain uses TRBV29 with TRBJ1-2; D is undetermined. The CDR3 covers 13 residues. The germline V gene has CDR1 MSHET and CDR2 SYDVDS. Trimming left V 3 bases short and J 2 bases short, with 7 bases between. The part of the CDR3 DNA that was read is TGTGCTAGCAGTTTGATGGGGAACTCC. Protein sequence: CASSLMGNS. From start to end, the CDR3 is CASSLMGNSDYTF.

Only a few counts were recorded for this clone. Mouse gene names and germline throughout. The read stops 4 residues short of the end of the CDR3; the missing end is completed from the germline J gene. Other DNA sequences in the sample encode the same CDR3. The chain is built from TRBV1 and TRBJ2-5, with TRBD1 as a possible D gene (5 bases). This CDR3 has 14 residues. Germline V gene lookup returns CDR1 NSQYPW and CDR2 LRSPGD (reference sequence). Partial CDR3 DNA: TGCACCTGCAGTGCAGATTTGAGGGGTGAC. Protein product: CTCSADLRGD. The full-length CDR3 reads as CTCSADLRGDTQYF.

As for this clone: All gene names here are mouse names. With the read ending 4 residues before the CDR3 end, the germline J gene is used to fill in that end. The chain has TRBV1 and TRBJ2-7; 8 positions agree with TRBD1. This CDR3 has 15 amino acids. The germline gives CDR1 NSQYPW, CDR2 LRSPGD (reference sequence). Trimming cost V 2 bases and J 3 bases; bases outside gene matches: 6. The CDR3 region is CTCSATGTGLYEQYF. The DNA read from the CDR3 is TGCACCTGCAGTGCAACCGGGACAGGCCTCTAT.

This clone was observed a handful of times. Gene names refer to mouse genes. The DNA ends 4 residues before the CDR3 does, and the rest of the CDR3 is filled in from the germline J gene. The chain couples TRBV13-1 to TRBJ2-7; D is possibly TRBD2 (6 bases). The V gene lost 2 bases and the J gene lost 0 bases, with 15 bases spanning the gap. Germline CDR1 NSHNY, CDR2 SYGAGN. The CDR3 sequence is 16 residues long. The CDR3 bases that were read are TGTGCCAGCAGTGACCTCCGGGACTCCAGCTCCTAT. Residues: CASSDLRDSSSY. The full CDR3 protein is CASSDLRDSSSYEQYF.

In its sample, this clone was seen a few times. Germline and genes here are mouse. The read terminates 4 residues before the CDR3 end, so the remaining end is supplied by the germline J gene. The chain uses TRBV1 and TRBJ2-1; 10 bases are shared with TRBD2. The CDR3 length is 16 residues. Germline CDR1 is NSQYPW and CDR2 is LRSPGD (reference sequence). The J segment lost 6 bases and the V segment lost 0 bases, leaving 5 bases of the junction unmatched. Partial CDR3 DNA: TGCACCTGCAGTGCAGATGGGCTGGGGGGGCTTGCT. Translating gives CTCSADGLGGLA. The full-length CDR3 reads as CTCSADGLGGLAEQFF.

Turning to this clone: Gene names and germline match the mouse. The CDR3 bases that were read are TGTGCCAGCAGCCAAGAGCGGGACAAATAT. Its protein is CASSQERDKY. The entire CDR3 sequence reads CASSQERDKYEQYF. The chain combines TRBV5 with TRBJ2-7; D is perhaps TRBD1 (6 bases). Read coverage stops 4 residues before the CDR3 terminus; the germline J gene supplies the remainder. The CDR3 runs 14 residues. In germline, CDR1 is LGHNA, CDR2 YNLKQL (reference sequence).

Details on this clone: Mouse germline and gene names are used. The missing CDR3 end, 4 residues past where the read stops, is filled in from the germline J gene. This chain uses TRBV13-3 with TRBJ2-3; possible D gene TRBD1, 6 bases. This CDR3 spans 14 amino acids. Between the trimmed V and J ends, which lost 5 bases and 4 bases, there was a span of 14 bases. Per the germline V gene, CDR1 is NNHDY and CDR2 is SYVADS. CDR3 protein: CASRLQGNPETLYF. CDR3 bases read: TGTGCCAGCAGGCTCCAGGGGAATCCAGAA.

This clone was detected many times. These gene names are mouse names. The DNA ends 4 residues before the CDR3 does, and the rest of the CDR3 is filled in from the germline J gene. The V and J genes are TRBV13-3 and TRBJ2-3; the match to TRBD1 covers 12 bases. The CDR3 runs 15 residues. V lost 6 bases, J lost 3 bases, and 5 bases stayed unmatched. Germline V lookup: CDR1 NNHDY, CDR2 SYVADS. The covered CDR3 bases are TGTGCCAGCAAGGGACAGGGGGCGCCGGCAGAA. Encoded protein: CASKGQGAPAE. The full-length CDR3 reads as CASKGQGAPAETLYF.

This clone was picked up a small number of times. Germline and genes: mouse. The CDR3 end lies 4 residues beyond the end of the read and is filled in from the germline J gene. The V and J genes are TRBV1 and TRBJ1-1; 8 nucleotides match TRBD1. The CDR3 contains 11 residues. Per the germline V gene, CDR1 is NSQYPW and CDR2 is LRSPGD (reference sequence). CDR3 sequence reads: CTCRDRGEVFF. CDR3 DNA, as far as it was read: TGCACCTGCAGAGACAGGGGA.

Concerning this clone: Mouse gene names apply. The sequenced fragment ends 4 residues before the CDR3 boundary, so the rest is inferred from the germline J gene. The rearrangement joins TRBV13-1 to TRBJ2-7, with D tentatively TRBD2 (6 bases). Germline-derived CDR1 and CDR2 are NSHNY and SYGAGN. This CDR3 has 13 residues. The V end lost 6 bases, the J end lost 0 bases, and 10 bases lay between the germline ends. The part of the CDR3 DNA that was read is TGTGCCAGCACTTCTGGGGTCTCCTAT. Encoded protein: CASTSGVSY. The CDR3 as a whole reads CASTSGVSYEQYF.

The table lists this clone with a few counts. Mouse germline and gene names are used. The CDR3 end lies 4 residues beyond the end of the read and is filled in from the germline J gene. In the same sample, other DNA sequences code for this CDR3. This rearrangement joins TRBV5 to TRBJ2-5; D not certain. Per the germline V gene, CDR1 is LGHNA and CDR2 is YNLKQL (reference sequence). Between the trimmed V and J ends, which lost 3 bases and 0 bases, there was a span of 4 bases. The CDR3 extends over 13 amino acids. The CDR3 reads CASSQGNQDTQYF. CDR3 DNA, as far as it was read: TGTGCCAGCAGCCAGGGTAACCAAGAC.

About this clone itself: All gene names here are mouse names. The read ends 4 residues before the CDR3 terminus; that terminus is restored from the germline J gene. The chain has TRBV13-3 and TRBJ1-2, with TRBD1 matching 10 bases. The V gene's germline CDR1 is NNHDY and CDR2 SYVADS. The length of the CDR3 is 14 residues. The covered CDR3 bases are TGTGCCAGCAGAGGACAGGGGGTAAGGGGC. It translates to CASRGQGVRG. The whole CDR3 region reads CASRGQGVRGDYTF.

The table lists this clone with many counts. Each gene name is a mouse one. The CDR3 end lies 4 residues beyond the end of the read and is filled in from the germline J gene. The sample holds other DNA sequences that translate to the same CDR3. The rearrangement links TRBV13-1 to TRBJ1-2; the match to TRBD1 covers 10 bases. The V gene's germline CDR1 is NSHNY and CDR2 SYGAGN. The CDR3 extends over 14 amino acids. V was pared by 3 bases and J by 1 base, with 0 bases of the junction left unmatched. The CDR3 DNA, read in part, is TGTGCCAGCAGTGGGACAGGGGGAAACTCC. Translation: CASSGTGGNS. The full CDR3 protein reads CASSGTGGNSDYTF.

In the case of this clone: All gene names here are mouse names. The read finishes 4 residues shy of the CDR3 end, and the germline J gene is used to complete it. The chain has TRBV1 and TRBJ2-3; tentatively, D is TRBD2 (6 bases). Looked up from germline, CDR1 is NSQYPW and CDR2 is LRSPGD (reference sequence). Trimming shortened V by 2 bases and J by 0 bases, and 12 bases separated the two germline ends. The CDR3 sequence is 16 residues long. The CDR3 loop reads CTCSANDWTSAETLYF. The sequenced CDR3 bases are TGCACCTGCAGTGCAAACGACTGGACTAGTGCAGAA.

To note about this clone: Here the gene names and germline are mouse. The missing CDR3 end, 4 residues past where the read stops, is filled in from the germline J gene. This chain connects TRBV5 to TRBJ2-2; TRBD2 matches 10 bases. CDR3 length equals 15 residues. Per germline, CDR1 LGHNA and CDR2 YNLKQL (reference sequence). This chain's CDR3 is CASSQGGLGTGQLYF. The part of the CDR3 DNA that was read is TGTGCCAGCAGCCAAGGGGGACTGGGGACGGGG.

In regard to this clone: Gene names and germline match the mouse. The sequenced fragment ends 4 residues before the CDR3 boundary, so the rest is inferred from the germline J gene. J is TRBJ2-2 and V is TRBV13-2; D uncertain. The germline V and J ends were trimmed by 2 bases and 1 base, with 9 bases remaining between them. There are 15 residues in the CDR3. The germline gives CDR1 NNHNN, CDR2 SYGAGS (reference sequence). The CDR3: CASGDRLENTGQLYF. The DNA read from the CDR3 is TGTGCCAGCGGTGACAGGCTGGAAAACACCGGG.

Points on this clone: Gene labels here are mouse ones. The sequenced fragment ends 4 residues before the CDR3 boundary, so the rest is inferred from the germline J gene. At the DNA level, this CDR3 is encoded by other sequences in the same sample as well. This chain uses TRBV1 with TRBJ2-1, with 12 bases identical to TRBD2. V shed 4 bases, J shed 5 bases, and the junction held 0 bases outside the gene matches. This CDR3 has 14 residues. The germline gives CDR1 NSQYPW, CDR2 LRSPGD (reference sequence). The CDR3 sequence is CTCSGTGGDAEQFF. The CDR3 DNA, read in part, is TGCACCTGCAGTGGGACTGGGGGGGATGCT.

This clone was found a few times. Gene and germline names: mouse. The read ends 4 residues before the CDR3 terminus; that terminus is restored from the germline J gene. The same CDR3 also results from other DNA sequences found in this sample. V usage is TRBV1 and J usage is TRBJ2-7; weak D call: TRBD2 (6 bases). This CDR3 contains 14 residues. Germline-derived CDR1 and CDR2 are NSQYPW and LRSPGD (reference sequence). The DNA read from the CDR3 is TGCACCTGCAGTGCAGATCGCCTGGGGTAT. Translation: CTCSADRLGY. The CDR3 reads in full as CTCSADRLGYEQYF.

Notes on this clone: Mouse names are used for the genes. Coverage ceases 4 residues before the CDR3 finishes, and the germline J gene fills in the end. Other DNA sequences in this sample translate to the same CDR3. This chain joins TRBV19 and TRBJ1-2; 7 bases agree with TRBD1. Per the germline V gene, CDR1 is FNHDT and CDR2 is SITEND (reference sequence). This CDR3 comprises 13 residues. J was trimmed by 3 bases and V by 6 bases; bases with no gene match: 5. The sequenced part of the CDR3 DNA is TGTGCCAGCACCCCCACAGGGGACTCC. Amino acid sequence: CASTPTGDS. The CDR3 reads in full as CASTPTGDSDYTF.